What follows are 8 T cell receptor beta chains derived from one specimen sequenced in a study of blood T cells in healthy people across ages. Through a sample-barcoded 5' primer and a J-beta primer mix, a second PCR was run for roughly 6 to 12 cycles. TCRdb re-called the 5' RACE reads with MiXCR, one entry per CDR3 protein. Here the sample spans 1.5 million to 2 million distinct CDR3 sequences, around 48% being singletons. Sequencing used blood. Receptors originate from a woman in her 40s in good health.

This sequence joins TRBV6-1 and TRBJ2-7; 7 bases map to TRBD1. The CDR3 has 17 residues. Germline lookup yields CDR1 MNHNS and CDR2 SASEGT. The J segment lost 0 bases and the V segment lost 6 bases, leaving 14 bases of the junction unmatched. CDR3 nucleotides: TGTGCCAGCAGCAATAGCTTCGGACAGGCGAGCTCCTACGAGCAGTACTTC. Translating gives CASSNSFGQASSYEQYF.

This clonotype was seen a few times. The chain joins TRBV27 to TRBJ2-5, with D hard to call. Germline V gene lookup returns CDR1 MNHEY and CDR2 SMNVEV (reference sequence). Trimming took off 5 bases at V and 1 base at J, with 11 bases between the two ends. The length of the CDR3 is 14 residues. This chain's CDR3 is CASSPRPAQETQYF. DNA of the CDR3: TGTGCCAGCAGTCCCCGCCCTGCCCAAGAGACCCAGTACTTC.

This clonotype came up a few times. The rearrangement uses TRBV20-1 and TRBJ2-5; 7 positions agree with TRBD1. The J call may be faulty, since TRBJ2-7 better matches the DNA end. There are 16 residues in the CDR3. Germline V gives CDR1 DFQATT, CDR2 SNEGSKA (reference sequence). The DNA of the CDR3 is TGCAGTGCTAGAGAAAAGGGGGCTACTTTTCCCTTCGAGCAGTACTTC. Amino acid sequence: CSAREKGATFPFEQYF.

J is TRBJ2-3 and V is TRBV20-1; 9 bases are shared with TRBD2. The CDR3 has 17 amino acids. The germline V gene has CDR1 DFQATT and CDR2 SNEGSKA (reference sequence). V lost 6 bases, J lost 2 bases, and 15 bases stayed unmatched. CDR3 DNA: TGCAGTGCAGGGGCGGTAGCGGGGGCTTCTCTCACAGATACGCAGTATTTT. Translation: CSAGAVAGASLTDTQYF.

This chain links TRBV3-1 with TRBJ2-4, with 7 positions matching TRBD1. The last part of the DNA fits TRBJ2-5 better; the J call may be wrong. The germline V gene encodes CDR1 LGHDT and CDR2 YNNKEL (reference sequence). CDR3 size: 15 residues. The CDR3 protein is CASSRSTGHQETQYF. CDR3 in DNA: TGTGCCAGCAGCCGCTCGACAGGGCACCAAGAGACCCAGTACTTC.

The chain recombines TRBV6-6 with TRBJ2-5; the match to TRBD1 covers 11 bases. The DNA end is more similar to TRBJ2-7, so the J call may be wrong. Germline CDR1 and CDR2: MNHNY and SVGAGI (reference sequence). This CDR3 spans 16 amino acids. DNA of the CDR3: TGTGCCAGCAGTTCGCCCTCCGGGACAGGGGGTGGCGAGCAGTACTTC. It codes for CASSSPSGTGGGEQYF.

This clonotype appeared a few times. The V and J genes are TRBV5-1 and TRBJ1-2, with D possibly being TRBD1 (5 bases). In germline, CDR1 is SGHRS, CDR2 YFSETQ. Trimming took off 0 bases at V and 5 bases at J, with 11 bases between the two ends. The CDR3 spans 14 residues. CDR3 protein: CASSLGLTGYGYTF. The CDR3 DNA follows: TGCGCCAGCAGCTTGGGCCTCACAGGTTATGGCTACACCTTC.

The chain couples TRBV6-6 to TRBJ2-5; D is ambiguous. Germline V gene lookup returns CDR1 MNHNY and CDR2 SVGAGI (reference sequence). V was pared by 0 bases and J by 11 bases, with 25 bases between. The CDR3 spans 17 residues. CDR3 loop: CASSYSTADPANNEQYF. CDR3 DNA: TGTGCCAGCAGTTACTCGACGGCAGACCCAGCTAACAATGAGCAGTACTTC.